This TCR beta chain was sequenced in a study of identical twins. Overall study findings and caveats: Invariant cells of the MAIT and iNKT types might have partly distorted the zero-insertion analyses.

This clonotype came up a few times. Antigen specificity is unknown. From the 5' RACE reads, TCRdb called clonotypes with MiXCR, one entry per CDR3 protein. The table lists 500,000 to 550,000 distinct CDR3 sequences, approximately 20% of them singletons. V shed 0 bases and J shed 3 bases, with 20 bases lying between them. Germline V gene data show CDR1 as KGHDR and CDR2 as SFDVKD. The CDR3 is made up of 19 amino acids. In addition, the sample was reused for a study of yellow fever vaccine responses in identical twins. That paper states: Twins reportedly showed a vaccine T cell response that seemed partly convergent and partly personalized.

The sample comprised CD4+ T cells sorted from blood. The sequence was obtained from a woman younger than 30 in good health. The V gene is TRBV24-1, the J gene TRBJ2-1; maybe TRBD1 (6 bases). Written as DNA, the CDR3 is TGTGCCACCAGTGATTTGCTCTCTTGGGTGGGGGCTAACTACAATGAGCAGTTCTTC. Amino acids: CATSDLLSWVGANYNEQFF.